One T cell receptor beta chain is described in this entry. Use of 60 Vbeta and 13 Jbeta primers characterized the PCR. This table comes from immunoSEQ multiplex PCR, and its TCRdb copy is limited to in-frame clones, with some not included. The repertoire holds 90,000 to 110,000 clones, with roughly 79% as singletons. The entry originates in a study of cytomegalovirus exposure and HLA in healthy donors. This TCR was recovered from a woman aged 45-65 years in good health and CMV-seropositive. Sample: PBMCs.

The CDR3 is CASRWGGVNTEAFF. CDR3 DNA sequence: TGTGCCAGTAGGTGGGGAGGTGTGAACACTGAAGCTTTCTTT. The rearrangement links TRBV19 to TRBJ1-1; no reliable D call. With 6 bases removed from V and 0 bases from J, the gap between germline ends came to 11 bases. CDR1 LNHDA and CDR2 SQIVND come from the germline V gene (reference sequence). This CDR3 has 14 amino acids.